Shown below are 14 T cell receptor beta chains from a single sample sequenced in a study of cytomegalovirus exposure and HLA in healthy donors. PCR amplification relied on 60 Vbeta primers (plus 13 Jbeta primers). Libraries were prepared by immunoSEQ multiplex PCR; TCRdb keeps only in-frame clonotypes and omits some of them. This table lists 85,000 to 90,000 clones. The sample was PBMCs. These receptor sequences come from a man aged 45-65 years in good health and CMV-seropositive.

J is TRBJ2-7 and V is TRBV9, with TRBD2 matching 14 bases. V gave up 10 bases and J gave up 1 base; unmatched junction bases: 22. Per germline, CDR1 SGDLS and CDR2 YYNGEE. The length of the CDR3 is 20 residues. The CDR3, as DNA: TGTGCCCCCAAGATGACGGAGGGACTAGCGGGAGATAAGAGTTCCTACGAGCAGTACTTC. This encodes CAPKMTEGLAGDKSSYEQYF.

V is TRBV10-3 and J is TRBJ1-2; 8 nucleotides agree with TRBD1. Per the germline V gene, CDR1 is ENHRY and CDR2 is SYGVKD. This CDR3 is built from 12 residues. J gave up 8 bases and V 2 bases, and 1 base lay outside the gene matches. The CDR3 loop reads CAISEGQGGYTF. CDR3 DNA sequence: TGTGCCATCAGTGAGGGACAGGGCGGCTACACCTTC.

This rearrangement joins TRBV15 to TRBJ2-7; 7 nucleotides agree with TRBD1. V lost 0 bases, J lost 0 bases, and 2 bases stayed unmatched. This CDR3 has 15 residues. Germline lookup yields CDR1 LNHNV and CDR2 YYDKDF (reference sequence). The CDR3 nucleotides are TGTGCCACCAGCAGAGATCAGGGGGTCTCCTACGAGCAGTACGTC. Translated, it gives CATSRDQGVSYEQYV.

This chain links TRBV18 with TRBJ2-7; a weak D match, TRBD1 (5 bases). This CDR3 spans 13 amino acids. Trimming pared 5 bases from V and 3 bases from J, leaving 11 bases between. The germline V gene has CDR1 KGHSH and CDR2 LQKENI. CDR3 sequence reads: CASSYDSHYEQYF. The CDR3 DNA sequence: TGTGCCAGCTCATATGACAGCCACTACGAGCAGTACTTC. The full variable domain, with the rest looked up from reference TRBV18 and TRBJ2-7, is NAGVMQNPRHLVRRRGQEARLRCSPMKGHSHVYWYRQLPEEGLKFMVYLQKENIIDESGMPKERFSAEFPKEGPSILRIQQVVRGDSAAYFCASSYDSHYEQYFGPGTRLTVT.

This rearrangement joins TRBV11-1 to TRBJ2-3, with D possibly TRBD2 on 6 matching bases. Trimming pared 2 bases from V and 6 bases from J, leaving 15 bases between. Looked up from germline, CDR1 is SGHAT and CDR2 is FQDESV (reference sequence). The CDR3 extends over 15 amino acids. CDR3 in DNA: TGTGCCAGCAGCTTATGGAGGGTAGGGGTCGATACGCAGTATTTT. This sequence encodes CASSLWRVGVDTQYF.

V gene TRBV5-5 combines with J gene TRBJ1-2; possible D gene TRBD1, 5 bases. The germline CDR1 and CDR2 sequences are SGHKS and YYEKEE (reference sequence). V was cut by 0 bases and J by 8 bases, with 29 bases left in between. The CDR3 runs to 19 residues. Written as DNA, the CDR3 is TGTGCCAGCAGCTTGGTAGTACAGACGGGGGACGCCACGGCGTGGGGCTACACCTTC. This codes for CASSLVVQTGDATAWGYTF.

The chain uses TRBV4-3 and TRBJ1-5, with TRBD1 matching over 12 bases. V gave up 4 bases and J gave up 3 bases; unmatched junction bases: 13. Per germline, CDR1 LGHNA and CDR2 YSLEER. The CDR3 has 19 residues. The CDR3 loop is CASSPRRIWDRGPNQPQHF. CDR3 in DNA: TGCGCCAGCAGCCCAAGAAGGATATGGGACAGGGGGCCCAATCAGCCCCAGCATTTT.

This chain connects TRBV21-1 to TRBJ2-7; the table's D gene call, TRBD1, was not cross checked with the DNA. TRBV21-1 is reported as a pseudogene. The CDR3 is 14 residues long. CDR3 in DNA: TGTGCCAGCAGCACCCGGGACAGACAAGTCGAGCAGTACTTC. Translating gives CASSTRDRQVEQYF.

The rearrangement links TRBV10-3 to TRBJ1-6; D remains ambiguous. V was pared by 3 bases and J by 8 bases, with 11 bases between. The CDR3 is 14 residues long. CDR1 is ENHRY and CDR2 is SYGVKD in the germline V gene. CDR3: CAISEKRTDSPLHF. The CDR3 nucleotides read TGTGCCATCAGTGAAAAACGGACTGATTCACCCCTCCACTTT.

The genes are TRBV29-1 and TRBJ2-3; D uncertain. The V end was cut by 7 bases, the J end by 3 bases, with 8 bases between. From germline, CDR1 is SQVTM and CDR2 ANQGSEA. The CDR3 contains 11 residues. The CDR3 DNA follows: TGCAGCGCTACCGGGACAGATACGCAGTATTTT. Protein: CSATGTDTQYF.

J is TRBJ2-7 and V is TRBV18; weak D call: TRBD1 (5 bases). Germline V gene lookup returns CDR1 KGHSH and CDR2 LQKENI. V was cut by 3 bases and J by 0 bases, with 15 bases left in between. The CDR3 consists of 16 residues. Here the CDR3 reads CASSPVGVRASYEQYF. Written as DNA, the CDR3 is TGTGCCAGCTCACCGGTTGGTGTCAGGGCCTCCTACGAGCAGTACTTC. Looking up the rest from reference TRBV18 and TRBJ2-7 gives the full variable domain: NAGVMQNPRHLVRRRGQEARLRCSPMKGHSHVYWYRQLPEEGLKFMVYLQKENIIDESGMPKERFSAEFPKEGPSILRIQQVVRGDSAAYFCASSPVGVRASYEQYFGPGTRLTVT.

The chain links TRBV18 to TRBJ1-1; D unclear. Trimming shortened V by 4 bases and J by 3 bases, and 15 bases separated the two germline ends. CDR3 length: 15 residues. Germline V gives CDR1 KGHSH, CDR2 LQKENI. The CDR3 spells CASSLTAREDTEAFF. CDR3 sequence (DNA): TGTGCCAGCTCACTGACGGCCCGGGAGGACACTGAAGCTTTCTTT.

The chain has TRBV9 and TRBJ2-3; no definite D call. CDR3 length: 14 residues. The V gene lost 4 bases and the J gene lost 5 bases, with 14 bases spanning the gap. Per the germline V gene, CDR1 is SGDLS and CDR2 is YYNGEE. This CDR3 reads CASSSYSRRDTQYF. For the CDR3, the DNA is TGTGCCAGCAGCTCATACTCTAGACGAGATACGCAGTATTTT.

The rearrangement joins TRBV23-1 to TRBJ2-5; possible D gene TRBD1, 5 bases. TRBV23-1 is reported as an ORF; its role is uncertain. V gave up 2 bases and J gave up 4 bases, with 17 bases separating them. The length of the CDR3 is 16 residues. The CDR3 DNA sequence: TGCGCCAGCAGTCAAATGAGGACGGCCCAGGGAGAGACCCAGTACTTC. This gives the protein CASSQMRTAQGETQYF.